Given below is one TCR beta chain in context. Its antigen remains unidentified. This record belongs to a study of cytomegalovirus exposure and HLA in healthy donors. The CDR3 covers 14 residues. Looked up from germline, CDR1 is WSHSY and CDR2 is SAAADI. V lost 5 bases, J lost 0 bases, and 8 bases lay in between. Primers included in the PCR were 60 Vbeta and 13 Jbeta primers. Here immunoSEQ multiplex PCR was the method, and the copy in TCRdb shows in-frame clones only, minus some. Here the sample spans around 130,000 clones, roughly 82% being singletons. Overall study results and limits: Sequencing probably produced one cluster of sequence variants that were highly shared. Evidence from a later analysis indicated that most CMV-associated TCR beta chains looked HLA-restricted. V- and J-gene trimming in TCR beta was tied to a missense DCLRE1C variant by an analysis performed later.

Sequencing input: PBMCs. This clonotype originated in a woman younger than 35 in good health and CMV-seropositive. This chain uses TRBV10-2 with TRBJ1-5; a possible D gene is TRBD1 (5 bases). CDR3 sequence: CASSTGDSNQPQHF. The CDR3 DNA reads TGCGCCAGCAGTACGGGGGATAGCAATCAGCCCCAGCATTTT.